A single sample is the source of the 23 T cell receptor beta chains below, sequenced in a study of beta chain features in type 1 diabetes. Sequenced material consisted of expressed TCRB transcripts (all of the isolated RNA was reverse transcribed). Sequencing used immunoSEQ multiplex PCR; TCRdb keeps in-frame clones, though not all of them. The data show hundreds of thousands of clones, less than 20% seen once. The sample consisted of naive CD4+ T cells from blood. The source is a man aged 18-30 years in good health.

The V gene is TRBV7-2, the J gene TRBJ2-2, with 7 bases aligning to TRBD1. The CDR3 is 16 residues long. CDR1 is SGHTA, CDR2 FQGNSA, per germline. The V segment lost 4 bases and the J segment 4 bases; nucleotides outside the gene matches: 9. CDR3 in DNA: TGTGCCAGCAGCTCAAGACAGGGTCGGGGCACCGGGGAGCTGTTTTTT. It translates to CASSSRQGRGTGELFF.

The chain is built from TRBV5-4 and TRBJ2-7, with a tentative D call TRBD2 (5 bases). V lost 4 bases to trimming and J lost 2 bases, with 13 bases between them. Per germline, CDR1 SGHNT and CDR2 YYREEE (reference sequence). The CDR3 sequence is 14 residues long. For the CDR3, the DNA is TGTGCCAGCAGCCTTCGGACTGATACCTACGAGCAGTACTTC. This sequence encodes CASSLRTDTYEQYF.

This clone was counted only a few times. At one end the junction does not follow the germline gene, possibly because of a read error. This chain joins TRBV7-2 and TRBJ2-2; weak D call: TRBD1 (6 bases). The length of the CDR3 is 18 residues. CDR1 is SGHTA and CDR2 is FQGNSA in the germline V gene. CDR3 loop: CASSPRLNLLQGSGELFF. CDR3 sequence (DNA): TGCGCCAGCAGCCCTAGACTGAACCTTCTACAGGGCTCCGGGGAGCTGTTTTTT.

In its sample, this clone was seen a few times. The chain carries TRBV19 and TRBJ1-4; 10 bases line up with TRBD1. CDR1 is LNHDA and CDR2 is SQIVND in the germline V gene (reference sequence). This CDR3 is 18 amino acids long. The V segment lost 3 bases and the J segment 0 bases; nucleotides outside the gene matches: 7. The CDR3 protein is CASSIRGTGVTTNEKLFF. Here the CDR3 DNA reads TGTGCCAGTAGTATCCGCGGGACAGGGGTAACAACTAATGAAAAACTGTTTTTT.

V usage is TRBV18 and J usage is TRBJ2-3, with D maybe TRBD2 (5 bases). The germline CDR1 and CDR2 sequences are KGHSH and LQKENI. The CDR3 totals 16 residues. The V and J ends lost 0 bases and 1 base respectively, with 11 bases between them. CDR3 DNA sequence: TGTGCCAGCTCACCACCGAGGGTAGTGGGCACAGATACGCAGTATTTT. Translation: CASSPPRVVGTDTQYF. Together with reference TRBV18 and TRBJ2-3, the CDR3 gives the full variable domain: NAGVMQNPRHLVRRRGQEARLRCSPMKGHSHVYWYRQLPEEGLKFMVYLQKENIIDESGMPKERFSAEFPKEGPSILRIQQVVRGDSAAYFCASSPPRVVGTDTQYFGPGTRLTVL.

There are a few counts of this clone. The chain uses TRBV4-1 and TRBJ2-7; TRBD2 matches at 9 bases. Germline CDR1 reads MGHRA; CDR2 reads YSYEKL. This CDR3 region has 17 residues. V dropped 4 bases and J dropped 0; count of bases not matched to a gene: 10. The CDR3 DNA is TGCGCCAGCAGCCCCTGGGTAGCGGGAGCGACCTCCTACGAGCAGTACTTC. Translated, it gives CASSPWVAGATSYEQYF.

This clone was seen a few times. The chain has TRBV18 and TRBJ2-3, with D tentatively TRBD2 (6 bases). CDR3 length: 16 residues. V was cut by 3 bases and J by 6 bases, with 19 bases left in between. Germline V gives CDR1 KGHSH, CDR2 LQKENI. The CDR3 loop reads CASSPSGTAILDTQYF. As DNA, the CDR3 is TGTGCCAGCTCACCTTCCGGGACTGCAATCTTGGATACGCAGTATTTT.

This clone showed up just a few times. The J gene is TRBJ1-5, the V gene TRBV4-3; 12 bases agree with TRBD1. Trimming took 0 bases from V and 5 from J; bases not matched to a gene: 2. Germline CDR1 reads LGHNA; CDR2 reads YSLEER. The CDR3 runs 16 residues. The DNA of the CDR3 is TGCGCCAGCAGCCAAGATGGGACAGGGGGCTATCAGCCCCAGCATTTT. Amino acids: CASSQDGTGGYQPQHF.

The chain carries TRBV5-1 and TRBJ2-1; TRBD2 is a possible D gene (6 bases). The length of the CDR3 is 15 residues. V gave up 4 bases and J gave up 0 bases, with 11 bases separating them. The V gene's germline CDR1 is SGHRS and CDR2 YFSETQ. The CDR3 nucleotides are TGCGCCAGCAGCCCGGGGGACCGCTCCTACAATGAGCAGTTCTTC. Its protein product is CASSPGDRSYNEQFF.

The genes are TRBV9 and TRBJ2-2, with D perhaps given as TRBD1 or TRBD2 (5 bases each). Germline assignment: CDR1 SGDLS and CDR2 YYNGEE. The CDR3 runs 16 residues. The V end lost 4 bases, the J end lost 4 bases, and 17 bases lay between the germline ends. DNA for the CDR3: TGTGCCAGCAGCCCTCAGGGACCCCCCATCACCGGGGAGCTGTTTTTT. It translates to CASSPQGPPITGELFF.

The chain uses TRBV5-1 and TRBJ1-1; 7 bases are shared with TRBD1. With V trimmed by 8 bases and J by 1 base, 5 bases remained unmatched. This CDR3 has 13 residues. Germline-derived CDR1 and CDR2 are SGHRS and YFSETQ. The CDR3 region is CASSQGKNTEAFF. In DNA form, the CDR3 reads TGCGCCAGTTCACAGGGGAAGAACACTGAAGCTTTCTTT.

This clone occurred a few times. This sequence joins TRBV7-8 and TRBJ2-3; TRBD1 matches 7 bases. The ends lost 3 bases at V and 5 bases at J; junction bases unmatched: 8. The CDR3 covers 15 residues. Germline V gene data show CDR1 as SGHVS and CDR2 as FQNEAQ. The CDR3 sequence is CASSFYRGSGDTQYF. CDR3 nucleotide sequence: TGTGCCAGCAGCTTCTACAGGGGATCAGGAGATACGCAGTATTTT.

The sample holds a few counts of this clone. The chain couples TRBV5-1 to TRBJ2-4; the D is unclear. Germline loops: CDR1 SGHRS, CDR2 YFSETQ. V lost 0 bases and J 5 bases, leaving 12 bases between the germline ends. The CDR3 runs to 15 residues. The DNA for the CDR3 is TGCGCCAGCAGCTTGGAAAGTTGGCAGGAAAACATTCAGTACTTC. This translates into CASSLESWQENIQYF.

This chain joins TRBV19 and TRBJ2-3; 7 bases are shared with TRBD2. Trimming at V came to 3 bases and at J to 1 base, leaving 7 bases not matched to a gene. Germline lookup yields CDR1 LNHDA and CDR2 SQIVND (reference sequence). This CDR3 has 16 amino acids. The CDR3 is CASSITAAGGTDTQYF. The CDR3 DNA sequence: TGTGCCAGTAGTATCACAGCCGCGGGGGGCACAGATACGCAGTATTTT.

This clone has more than one count but fewer than ten. V usage is TRBV9 and J usage is TRBJ2-7; 10 bases are a match to TRBD1. The J segment lost 0 bases and the V segment lost 4 bases, leaving 13 bases of the junction unmatched. The germline V gene encodes CDR1 SGDLS and CDR2 YYNGEE. The CDR3 spans 18 residues. As DNA, the CDR3 is TGTGCCAGCAGCCCTCAACCGGACAGGGGGTCCAGCTCCTACGAGCAGTACTTC. It codes for CASSPQPDRGSSSYEQYF.

Points on this clone: Because it lacks the conserved phenylalanine or tryptophan at the end, this CDR3 is likely a read error. For the CDR3, the DNA is TGTGCCAGCAGTTGGGGGCCCCTTAACTATGGCTACACCCTC. Amino acids: CASSWGPLNYGYTL. The rearrangement joins TRBV9 to TRBJ1-2; D might be TRBD1 (6 bases). Germline V gene lookup returns CDR1 SGDLS and CDR2 YYNGEE. V was cut by 5 bases and J by 1 base, with 12 bases left in between. The CDR3 is made up of 14 amino acids.

In its sample, this clone was seen a few times. The V gene is TRBV5-1, the J gene TRBJ2-7; D gene ambiguous. The length of the CDR3 is 15 residues. V shed 0 bases and J shed 6 bases, with 16 bases lying between them. Germline CDR1 and CDR2: SGHRS and YFSETQ. CDR3 loop: CASSLGLVGPSEQYF. DNA of the CDR3: TGCGCCAGCAGCTTGGGTCTGGTGGGTCCCTCCGAGCAGTACTTC.

The V and J genes are TRBV6-5 and TRBJ1-4; TRBD1 matches at 7 bases. The length of the CDR3 is 14 residues. V shed 6 bases and J 8 bases; nucleotides not matched to a gene: 9. Germline V lookup: CDR1 MNHEY, CDR2 SVGAGI. CDR3 bases: TGTGCCAGCAGCCGAGAAGGGGGCGGGGAAAAACTGTTTTTT. Translating it yields CASSREGGGEKLFF.

A remark on this clone: The same CDR3 can be traced to other DNA sequences in this sample. This chain connects TRBV7-9 to TRBJ2-7; TRBD1 matches 7 bases. The length of the CDR3 is 14 residues. Germline CDR1 reads SEHNR; CDR2 reads FQNEAQ (reference sequence). The trim removed 5 bases at V and 0 bases at J, leaving 4 bases unmatched. The chain's CDR3 is CASSPDRSSYEQYF. Here the CDR3 DNA reads TGTGCCAGCAGCCCGGACAGGAGCTCCTACGAGCAGTACTTC.

J is TRBJ2-7 and V is TRBV6-1; no clear D. The V gene lost 4 bases and the J gene lost 6 bases, with 22 bases spanning the gap. The CDR3 contains 16 residues. Germline V gene lookup returns CDR1 MNHNS and CDR2 SASEGT. In nucleotides, the CDR3 is TGTGCCAGCAGTGTCCTAGTAGGCAGTCCTGTATCCGAGCAGTACTTC. It translates to CASSVLVGSPVSEQYF.

The chain is built from TRBV10-3 and TRBJ2-6, with 9 bases fitting TRBD1. The trim removed 4 bases at V and 4 bases at J, leaving 5 bases unmatched. Germline CDR1 reads ENHRY; CDR2 reads SYGVKD. The CDR3 runs to 16 residues. CDR3 bases: TGTGCCATCAGTGGGACAGGGGATGCGGGGGCCAACGTCCTGACTTTC. Encoded protein: CAISGTGDAGANVLTF.

The chain uses TRBV5-1 and TRBJ2-5, with D perhaps matching TRBD1 (5 bases). The V gene lost 4 bases and the J gene lost 5 bases, with 18 bases spanning the gap. CDR1 and CDR2 from the germline V gene are SGHRS and YFSETQ. This CDR3 contains 15 residues. The CDR3 reads CASSTADSARETQYF. The DNA of the CDR3 is TGCGCCAGCAGCACCGCCGACAGTGCCCGGGAGACCCAGTACTTC.

This clone was seen a few times. This chain uses TRBV7-2 with TRBJ1-1, with TRBD1 matching over 7 bases. The CDR3 extends over 15 amino acids. The germline CDR1 and CDR2 sequences are SGHTA and FQGNSA. With 2 bases clipped from V and 4 bases from J, the junction kept 7 bases outside the gene matches. The CDR3 reads CASSLKGGRVTEAFF. For the CDR3, the DNA is TGTGCCAGCAGCTTAAAAGGGGGCCGGGTCACTGAAGCTTTCTTT.